This T cell receptor beta chain originates from a study of T cells after yellow fever vaccination. MiXCR, applied by TCRdb to the 5' RACE reads, yields one record per CDR3 protein. This sample yields 200,000 to 300,000 distinct CDR3 sequences, of which 6.9% are seen a single time; about 0.85% belongs to the top ten. This clonotype was found many times. The CDR3 length is 14 residues. The V end was cut by 3 bases, the J end by 2 bases, with 11 bases between. The germline CDR1 and CDR2 sequences are MNHEY and SMNVEV (reference sequence). This receptor was identified in a man younger than 40 who received the YFV17D yellow fever vaccine. The specimen comprised CD4+ T cells sorted from PBMCs, sampled 15 days after the yellow fever booster vaccination. V and J are TRBV27 and TRBJ2-7; D is undetermined. The CDR3 loop is CASSFDRLTYEQYF. CDR3 in DNA: TGTGCCAGCAGTTTCGATAGGCTAACCTACGAGCAGTACTTC.